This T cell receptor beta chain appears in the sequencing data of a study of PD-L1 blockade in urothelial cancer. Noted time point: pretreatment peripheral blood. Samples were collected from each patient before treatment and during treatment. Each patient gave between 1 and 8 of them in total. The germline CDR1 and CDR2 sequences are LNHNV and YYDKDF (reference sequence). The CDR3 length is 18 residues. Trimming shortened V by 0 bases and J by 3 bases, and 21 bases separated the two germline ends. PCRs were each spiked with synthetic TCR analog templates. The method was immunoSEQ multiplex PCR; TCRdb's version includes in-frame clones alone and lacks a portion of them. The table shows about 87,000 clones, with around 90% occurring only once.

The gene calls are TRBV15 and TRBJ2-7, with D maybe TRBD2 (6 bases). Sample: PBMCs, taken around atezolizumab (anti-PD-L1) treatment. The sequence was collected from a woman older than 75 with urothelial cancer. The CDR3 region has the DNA TGTGCCACCAGCAGAGATCTGGGGGGTCTCCTTAACCTCTACGAGCAGTACTTC. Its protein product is CATSRDLGGLLNLYEQYF.